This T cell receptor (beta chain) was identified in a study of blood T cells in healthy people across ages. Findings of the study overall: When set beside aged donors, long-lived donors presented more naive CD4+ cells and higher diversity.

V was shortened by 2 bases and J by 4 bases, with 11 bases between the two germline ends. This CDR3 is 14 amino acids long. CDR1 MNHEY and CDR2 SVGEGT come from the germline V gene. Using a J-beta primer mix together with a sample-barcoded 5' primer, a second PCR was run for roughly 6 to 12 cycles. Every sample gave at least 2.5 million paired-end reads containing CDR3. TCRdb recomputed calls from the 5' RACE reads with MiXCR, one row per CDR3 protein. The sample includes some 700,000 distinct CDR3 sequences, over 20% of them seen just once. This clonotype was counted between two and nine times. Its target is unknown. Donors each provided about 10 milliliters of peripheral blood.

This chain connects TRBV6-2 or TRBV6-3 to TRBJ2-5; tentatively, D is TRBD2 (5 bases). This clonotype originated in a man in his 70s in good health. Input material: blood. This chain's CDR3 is CASSYHGDGETQYF. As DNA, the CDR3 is TGTGCCAGCAGTTACCACGGGGATGGAGAGACCCAGTACTTC.